This T cell receptor beta chain comes out of a study of cytotoxic CD8 clonotypes in ibrutinib-treated CLL. Points from the study as a whole: Under treatment, the uncommon public clonotypes either contracted or remained stable.

Repertoires were generated with immunoSEQ multiplex PCR, while TCRdb's copy carries only in-frame clones and drops some. The data hold about 15,000 clones, with approximately 80% observed a single time. This clone was picked up one time. Its antigen is unknown. The CDR3 has 14 amino acids. J was trimmed by 8 bases and V by 5 bases; bases with no gene match: 8. CDR1 and CDR2 from the germline V gene are MDHEN and SYDVKM. The sequence was obtained from a human donor with chronic lymphocytic leukemia. This specimen consisted of PBMCs, obtained before ibrutinib treatment. This chain joins TRBV28 and TRBJ2-3; 9 nucleotides line up with TRBD1. The CDR3 reads CASSQPQGAGTQYF. DNA of the CDR3: TGTGCCAGCAGTCAACCACAGGGGGCGGGTACGCAGTATTTT.